Listed here are 11 T cell receptor beta chains from one sample, sequenced in a study of patients and donors after allogeneic stem cell transplantation. TCRdb re-called the RT-PCR reads with MiXCR, one entry per CDR3 protein. The sample consists of roughly 180,000 distinct CDR3 sequences, 40% to 45% of them appearing once. Sequencing was done on a sample of blood, either unsorted or a sorted T cell fraction (not recorded which). The source is a human donor who was either an allogeneic HSCT recipient or a stem cell or donor lymphocyte infusion donor (not recorded which). It is not recorded whose cells these are; they may come from a transplant donor.

The genes are TRBV4-3 and TRBJ2-1; D may be TRBD1 (6 bases). The CDR3 has 18 residues. Germline CDR1 LGHNA, CDR2 YSLEER. The V end lost 0 bases, the J end lost 1 base, and 16 bases lay between the germline ends. CDR3 loop: CASSQDRGLGVSYNEQFF. The CDR3 nucleotides are TGCGCCAGCAGCCAAGATAGGGGGTTGGGGGTATCCTACAATGAGCAGTTCTTC.

This chain links TRBV7-6 with TRBJ2-3, with 7 bases that match TRBD2. The length of the CDR3 is 15 residues. Germline assignment: CDR1 SGHVS and CDR2 FNYEAQ. Trimming took 4 bases from V and 4 from J; bases not matched to a gene: 8. The chain's CDR3 is CASSSSGKYADTQYF. CDR3 in DNA: TGTGCCAGCAGCTCGAGCGGGAAGTATGCAGATACGCAGTATTTT.

The rearrangement joins TRBV6-6 to TRBJ1-1; D is unclear. CDR3 size: 14 residues. Germline V lookup: CDR1 MNHNY, CDR2 SVGAGI (reference sequence). The V end was cut by 2 bases, the J end by 2 bases, with 9 bases between. In nucleotides, the CDR3 is TGTGCCAGCAGTTACCCGACGGATAACACTGAAGCTTTCTTT. Amino acid sequence: CASSYPTDNTEAFF.

The V gene is TRBV7-2, the J gene TRBJ1-6; 8 positions match TRBD1. The germline V gene has CDR1 SGHTA and CDR2 FQGNSA. With V trimmed by 5 bases and J by 10 bases, 7 bases remained unmatched. The CDR3 runs 14 residues. The CDR3 region has the DNA TGTGCCAGCAGCCCAGGGGGCGAAGGATCACCCCTCCACTTT. This translates into CASSPGGEGSPLHF. Full variable domain (remainder filled in from reference TRBV7-2 and TRBJ1-6): GAGVSQSPSNKVTEKGKDVELRCDPISGHTALYWYRQSLGQGLEFLIYFQGNSAPDKSGLPSDRFSAERTGGSVSTLTIQRTQQEDSAVYLCASSPGGEGSPLHFGNGTRLTVT.

The rearrangement joins TRBV12-3 or TRBV12-4 to TRBJ2-7, with 9 bases that match TRBD1. This CDR3 is 17 amino acids long. J lost 0 bases, V lost 1 base, and 7 bases had no gene match. The CDR3 DNA follows: TGTGCCAGCAGTTTAGTCGGGGGGACAGGGTCCTCCTACGAGCAGTACTTC. Translated, it gives CASSLVGGTGSSYEQYF.

The rearrangement links TRBV20-1 to TRBJ1-2; possible D gene TRBD1, 6 bases. Trimming cost V 5 bases and J 2 bases, with 9 bases left between them. The CDR3 is 12 amino acids. Germline CDR1 DFQATT, CDR2 SNEGSKA (reference sequence). The CDR3: CSAQGQNYGYTF. The CDR3 DNA follows: TGCAGTGCTCAAGGACAGAACTATGGCTACACCTTC.

J is TRBJ2-7 and V is TRBV3-1; 9 bases line up with TRBD2. Germline trimming cut 1 base from V and 3 bases from J; bases unmatched to any gene: 4. The CDR3 has 15 amino acids. Germline CDR1 reads LGHDT; CDR2 reads YNNKEL (reference sequence). The CDR3 loop is CASSQVAGGNYEQYF. The CDR3 DNA reads TGTGCCAGCAGCCAAGTTGCGGGAGGGAACTACGAGCAGTACTTC.

In this sample, this clonotype turned up many times. The chain has TRBV7-3 and TRBJ1-5, with 7 nucleotides matching TRBD1. CDR1 and CDR2 (germline): SGHTA, FQGTGA. V was pared by 4 bases and J by 3 bases, with 9 bases of the junction left unmatched. This CDR3 is built from 16 residues. CDR3: CASSSPGGTYNQPQHF. CDR3 nucleotides: TGTGCCAGCAGCTCTCCAGGGGGGACCTACAATCAGCCCCAGCATTTT.

This clonotype was observed a few times. The rearrangement uses TRBV11-3 and TRBJ1-1; a weak D match, TRBD1 (5 bases). This CDR3 has 13 residues. CDR1 and CDR2 (germline): SGHNT, YENEEA. The germline V and J ends were trimmed by 4 bases and 7 bases, with 13 bases remaining between them. In DNA form, the CDR3 reads TGTGCCAGCAGCTCGGGACCCCTGGATGAAGCTTTCTTT. This gives the protein CASSSGPLDEAFF.

V is TRBV5-1 and J is TRBJ1-6, with 8 nucleotides matching TRBD1. Trimming cost V 3 bases and J 10 bases; bases outside gene matches: 9. Germline assignment: CDR1 SGHRS and CDR2 YFSETQ. This CDR3 is built from 15 residues. CDR3 in amino acids: CASSSRTGMNSPLHF. The CDR3 DNA sequence: TGCGCCAGCAGCTCACGGACAGGGATGAACTCACCCCTCCACTTT.

This clonotype was found a few times. One end of the junction is discordant with germline, which a read error may explain. The gene calls are TRBV7-7 and TRBJ1-2; no definite D call. The CDR3 runs 16 residues. In germline, CDR1 is SSHAT, CDR2 FNYEAQ (reference sequence). The CDR3 coding sequence is TGTGCTAGCAGCTTTGTCCGCTCTCAATCTAACTATGGCTACACCTTC. It codes for CASSFVRSQSNYGYTF.